A selection of T cell receptor beta chains follows, all from one sample in a study of blood T cell repertoires in COVID-19. Method: immunoSEQ multiplex PCR; TCRdb's copy keeps in-frame clones and lacks some. In the table there are 280,000 or so clones, around 92% of which are singletons. Sequenced: PBMCs or T cells enriched from blood (not recorded which). These receptors were taken from a woman aged 45-59 years who had been exposed to COVID-19. Each CDR3 is given with its conserved first and last residue. Fields, in order: V gene, D gene, J gene, clone size, CDR3 protein, CDR3 DNA. A D gene is named only where the DNA matches it firmly. Some rows have no size entry. The others give once, few or many, or a class for an expanded clone.

>TRBV7-9|NA|TRBJ2-7|NA
CASSLQQGAYEQYF
TGTGCCAGCAGCTTACAACAGGGTGCCTACGAGCAGTACTTC
>TRBV7-2|NA|TRBJ2-7|NA
CASSPSPTVYEQYF
TGTGCCAGCAGCCCAAGTCCGACAGTTTACGAGCAGTACTTC
>TRBV6-5|TRBD1|TRBJ2-7|NA
CATRGQGDYEQYF
TGTGCCACCAGGGGACAGGGGGACTACGAGCAGTACTTC
>TRBV5-1|NA|TRBJ1-6|NA
CASSLEPGHKSSYNSPLHF
TGCGCCAGCAGCTTGGAACCGGGACATAAGAGCTCCTATAATTCACCCCTCCACTTT
>TRBV7-9|TRBD1|TRBJ2-1|NA
CASSFPGGIEQFF
TGTGCCAGCAGCTTCCCAGGGGGTATTGAGCAGTTCTTC
>TRBV29-1|TRBD1|TRBJ2-2|NA
CSVATSGGSNTGELFF
TGCAGCGTAGCTACCTCAGGGGGCTCGAACACCGGGGAGCTGTTTTTT
>TRBV6-1|TRBD1|TRBJ2-3|NA
CASSEDRGPDTQYF
TGTGCCAGCAGTGAAGACAGGGGGCCCGATACGCAGTATTTT
>TRBV5-6|TRBD1|TRBJ1-2|NA
CASSEGQGGYGYTF
TGTGCCAGCAGCGAGGGACAGGGGGGCTATGGCTACACCTTC
>TRBV5-1|TRBD1|TRBJ1-2|NA
CASSPGDSYGYTF
TGCGCCAGCAGCCCTGGGGACAGCTATGGCTACACCTTC
>TRBV3-1/TRBV3-2|TRBD1|TRBJ2-5|NA
CASSHRGPQETQYF
TGTGCCAGCAGCCACAGGGGGCCGCAAGAGACCCAGTACTTC
>TRBV5-4|NA|TRBJ2-7|NA
CASSPSPLGSLSYEQYF
TGTGCCAGCAGCCCTAGTCCTCTGGGTTCCCTTTCCTACGAGCAGTACTTC
>TRBV18|NA|TRBJ1-3|NA
CASSPLRTTVSGNTIYF
TGTGCCAGCTCACCACTACGAACAACCGTCTCTGGAAACACCATATATTTT
>TRBV5-1|TRBD1|TRBJ2-3|NA
CASEVGTGGLDTQYF
TGCGCCAGCGAGGTCGGGACAGGGGGCTTAGATACGCAGTATTTT
>TRBV30|TRBD1|TRBJ1-6|NA
CAWSGGQGAASPLHF
TGTGCCTGGAGTGGGGGACAGGGGGCCGCGTCACCCCTCCACTTT
>TRBV14|NA|TRBJ2-1|once
CASSQDGRIYNEQFF
TGTGCCAGCAGCCAAGATGGCAGGATATACAATGAGCAGTTCTTC
>TRBV30|TRBD1|TRBJ2-3|NA
CAYCKGASGDTQYF
TGTGCCTACTGTAAGGGGGCGAGTGGGGATACGCAGTATTTT
>TRBV4-1|TRBD2|TRBJ2-7|NA
CASSQDSTSGSYEQYF
TGCGCCAGCAGCCAAGATTCGACTAGCGGATCCTACGAGCAGTACTTC
>TRBV30|TRBD1|TRBJ1-6|NA
CAWSPDRGALSSPLHF
TGTGCCTGGAGTCCCGACAGGGGCGCTTTATCATCACCCCTCCACTTT
>TRBV2|TRBD1|TRBJ2-1|NA
CASTLRGQGTGSYNEQFF
TGTGCCAGCACCTTGAGGGGACAGGGTACAGGCTCCTACAATGAGCAGTTCTTC
>TRBV5-1|NA|TRBJ1-2|NA
CASSLRGSSNYGYTF
TGCGCCAGCAGCTTACGTGGCAGTTCTAACTATGGCTACACCTTC
>TRBV6-4|NA|TRBJ2-2|NA
CASSDFTTLNTGELFF
TGTGCCAGCAGTGACTTCACGACACTGAACACCGGGGAGCTGTTTTTT
>TRBV28|TRBD1|TRBJ1-1|NA
CASSPIAWTGVNTEAFF
TGTGCCAGCAGTCCTATTGCCTGGACAGGGGTGAACACTGAAGCTTTCTTT
>TRBV18|NA|TRBJ2-7|NA
CASSPLLDNRQYEQYF
TGTGCCAGCTCCCCGCTCCTCGACAACCGGCAATACGAGCAGTACTTC
>TRBV14|TRBD1|TRBJ2-1|NA
CASSQAGGNEQFF
TGTGCCAGCAGCCAAGCAGGGGGCAATGAGCAGTTCTTC
>TRBV14|TRBD2|TRBJ2-3|NA
CASSFSGGSTDTQYF
TGTGCCAGCAGCTTTAGCGGGGGTAGCACAGATACGCAGTATTTT
>TRBV24-1|NA|TRBJ1-1|NA
CATSDNRDIRMNTEAFF
TGTGCCACCAGTGATAACCGGGACATTCGAATGAACACTGAAGCTTTCTTT
>TRBV13|NA|TRBJ1-3|NA
CASSTYPGSGNTIYF
TGTGCCAGCAGCACATACCCGGGGTCTGGAAACACCATATATTTT
>TRBV6-1|NA|TRBJ1-6|NA
CASSERAGASPLHF
TGTGCCAGCAGTGAAAGGGCAGGGGCCTCACCCCTCCACTTT
>TRBV28|NA|TRBJ1-2|NA
CASSSPQANNYGYTF
TGTGCCAGCAGTTCCCCCCAGGCGAATAACTATGGCTACACCTTC
>TRBV18|TRBD1|TRBJ1-4|NA
CASTQGAVNEKLFF
TGTGCCAGCACCCAGGGGGCGGTTAATGAAAAACTGTTTTTT
>TRBV28|NA|TRBJ1-2|few
CASSPPAVRPRGYTF
TGTGCCAGCAGTCCTCCCGCGGTAAGGCCTCGAGGCTACACCTTC
>TRBV5-1|NA|TRBJ1-2|NA
CASSLDPGADYGYTF
TGCGCCAGCAGCTTGGATCCGGGAGCCGACTATGGCTACACCTTC
>TRBV19|NA|TRBJ1-2|once
CASSIDGEGVYGYTF
TGTGCCAGTAGTATAGACGGGGAAGGTGTCTATGGCTACACCTTC
>TRBV28|TRBD1|TRBJ1-6|once
CASSLKVLTGVSSPLHF
TGTGCCAGCAGTTTAAAGGTATTGACAGGGGTCAGTTCACCCCTCCACTTT
>TRBV18|NA|TRBJ1-4|NA
CASSPQAFRANGANEKLFF
TGTGCCAGCTCACCACAGGCGTTCAGGGCCAATGGGGCTAATGAAAAACTGTTTTTT
>TRBV28|TRBD1|TRBJ1-1|NA
CASSRQGIPEAFF
TGTGCCAGCAGTAGACAGGGTATCCCTGAAGCTTTCTTT
>TRBV30|TRBD2|TRBJ2-5|NA
CAWSSGGVETQYF
TGTGCCTGGAGTTCGGGAGGAGTCGAGACCCAGTACTTC
>TRBV21-1|NA|TRBJ2-5|NA
CASSKVTGTQETQYF
TGTGCCAGCAGCAAAGTTACAGGTACCCAAGAGACCCAGTACTTC
>TRBV9|TRBD2|TRBJ2-1|NA
CASSVEGGGYNEQFF
TGTGCCAGCAGCGTAGAGGGCGGGGGTTACAATGAGCAGTTCTTC
>TRBV12-3/TRBV12-4|NA|TRBJ2-1|once
CATSLGGRAEQFF
TGTGCCACATCCTTGGGGGGTCGGGCTGAGCAGTTCTTC
>TRBV5-5|NA|TRBJ2-7|NA
CASSFDFSYEQYF
TGTGCCAGCAGCTTTGATTTTAGCTACGAGCAGTACTTC
>TRBV3-1/TRBV3-2|TRBD2|TRBJ2-5|NA
CASSQDATSGGARTQYF
TGTGCCAGCAGCCAAGACGCAACTAGCGGGGGGGCCAGGACCCAGTACTTC